The 15 T cell receptor beta chains below were found in one sample sequenced in a study of blood T cell repertoires in COVID-19. Profiling relied on immunoSEQ multiplex PCR, and the TCRdb table lists in-frame clones only, not all of them. Of around 260,000 clones in the sample, approximately 87% are singletons; the top ten hold 2% to 3%. The sample consisted of peripheral blood. The receptors shown here come from a woman aged 45-65 years with acute or convalescent COVID-19.

The chain has TRBV2 and TRBJ1-5, with a possible D match to TRBD1 (5 bases). CDR1 and CDR2 (germline): SNHLY, FYNNEI. The CDR3 contains 15 residues. Trimming removed 4 bases at V and 5 bases at J, with 15 bases between. For the CDR3, the DNA is TGTGCCAGCAGTGTAGAGCAGGGAGGGGATCAGCCCCAGCATTTT. It is translated as CASSVEQGGDQPQHF. The entire variable domain, with the rest obtained from reference TRBV2 and TRBJ1-5, is as follows: EPEVTQTPSHQVTQMGQEVILRCVPISNHLYFYWYRQILGQKVEFLVSFYNNEISEKSEIFDDQFSVERPDGSNFTLKIRSTKLEDSAMYFCASSVEQGGDQPQHFGDGTRLSIL.

The gene calls are TRBV5-5 and TRBJ1-1; D perhaps matches TRBD1 (5 bases). The CDR3 covers 14 residues. V was pared by 2 bases and J by 3 bases, with 11 bases between. Germline CDR1 SGHKS, CDR2 YYEKEE (reference sequence). CDR3 sequence: CASSFRDLDTEAFF. CDR3 in DNA: TGTGCCAGCAGCTTCAGGGATTTGGACACTGAAGCTTTCTTT.

This sequence joins TRBV28 and TRBJ1-4, with D possibly being TRBD1 (6 bases). Germline values: CDR1 MDHEN, CDR2 SYDVKM. Trimming left V 7 bases short and J 8 bases short, with 11 bases between. This CDR3 is built from 12 residues. The CDR3 coding sequence is TGTGCCAGCAACAGGGTGGGGGAAAAACTGTTTTTT. Protein: CASNRVGEKLFF.

The chain links TRBV7-2 to TRBJ1-6; tentative D call: TRBD1 (6 bases). The V and J ends lost 2 bases and 11 bases respectively, with 10 bases between them. Germline V gene lookup returns CDR1 SGHTA and CDR2 FQGNSA. The CDR3 consists of 13 residues. The CDR3 protein is CASSLTGGPPLHF. In nucleotides, the CDR3 is TGTGCCAGCAGCTTAACGGGGGGCCCACCCCTCCACTTT.

With respect to this clone: Sequence at one end of the junction differs from germline and may be a read error. The chain has TRBV18 and TRBJ1-6; tentative D call: TRBD1 (5 bases). The CDR3 is made up of 14 amino acids. In germline, CDR1 is KGHSH, CDR2 LQKENI. The CDR3 spells CASSWTNKNSPLHF. Here the CDR3 DNA reads TGTGCCAGCTCATGGACAAATAAAAATTCGCCCCTCCACTTT.

The V gene is TRBV28, the J gene TRBJ2-7; D gene unclear. The ends were cut back, 6 bases at V and 4 bases at J, with 10 bases in the middle. Germline V lookup: CDR1 MDHEN, CDR2 SYDVKM. The CDR3 consists of 12 residues. The CDR3 reads CASSRTQYEQYF. The CDR3 DNA sequence: TGTGCCAGCAGCAGAACCCAATACGAGCAGTACTTC.

The V and J genes are TRBV28 and TRBJ2-7; D gene unclear. The CDR3 sequence is 13 residues long. V lost 7 bases and J lost 2, with 12 bases in between. Germline lookup yields CDR1 MDHEN and CDR2 SYDVKM. In nucleotides, the CDR3 is TGTGCCAGCAATCGACTGCAGCCCTACGAGCAGTACTTC. Translating gives CASNRLQPYEQYF.

The chain has TRBV6-2 or TRBV6-3 and TRBJ2-1, with D perhaps TRBD2 (5 bases). The CDR3 sequence is 12 residues long. The V gene's germline CDR1 is MNHEY and CDR2 SVGEGT. With 6 bases removed from V and 6 bases from J, the gap between germline ends came to 9 bases. The CDR3 DNA reads as TGTGCCAGCAGCTCAGCGGTCAATGAGCAGTTCTTC. Translated, it gives CASSSAVNEQFF.

The V and J genes are TRBV18 and TRBJ2-3, with TRBD1 matching over 7 bases. The CDR3 sequence is 14 residues long. J was trimmed by 2 bases and V by 5 bases; bases with no gene match: 4. The V gene's germline CDR1 is KGHSH and CDR2 LQKENI. CDR3 region: CASSSGTVTDTQYF. The CDR3 nucleotides read TGTGCCAGCTCATCCGGGACAGTCACAGATACGCAGTATTTT.

The count of this clone is one. The CDR3 loop reads CASSPQVGQPQHF. CDR3 DNA sequence: TGTGCCAGCTCACCTCAGGTTGGCCAGCCCCAGCATTTT. The chain uses TRBV18 and TRBJ1-5, with D uncertain. V was shortened by 3 bases and J by 7 bases, with 10 bases between the two germline ends. CDR1 is KGHSH, CDR2 LQKENI, per germline. This CDR3 contains 13 residues.

The V gene is TRBV5-1, the J gene TRBJ1-6, with TRBD1 matching 9 bases. The CDR3 has 15 residues. Looked up from germline, CDR1 is SGHRS and CDR2 is YFSETQ. The junction had 2 bases not matched to a gene; V was cut back by 0 bases and J by 7 bases. The CDR3 DNA sequence: TGCGCCAGCAGCTTGGAGGGGACAGGGAATTCACCCCTCCACTTT. Translating gives CASSLEGTGNSPLHF.

V usage is TRBV5-5 and J usage is TRBJ1-5; the D gene is possibly TRBD1 (6 bases). CDR3 size: 15 residues. Germline V gene data show CDR1 as SGHKS and CDR2 as YYEKEE (reference sequence). Trimming removed 1 base at V and 2 bases at J, with 10 bases between. CDR3 in DNA: TGTGCCAGCAGCTTGCGGCAGGGGCGCAATCAGCCCCAGCATTTT. Amino acids: CASSLRQGRNQPQHF.

This clone was seen a single time. The chain employs TRBV5-1 and TRBJ2-5; 11 nucleotides match TRBD2. The CDR3 runs 17 residues. V was pared by 3 bases and J by 5 bases, with 12 bases of the junction left unmatched. Germline V CDR1 and CDR2: SGHRS, YFSETQ. CDR3 sequence (DNA): TGCGCCAGCAGCTGGGGACTAGCGGCACCGGCGCCCGAGACCCAGTACTTC. The encoded protein is CASSWGLAAPAPETQYF.

The rearrangement links TRBV24-1 to TRBJ1-2; 7 bases agree with TRBD1. V dropped 3 bases and J dropped 3; count of bases not matched to a gene: 3. The CDR3 runs 14 residues. Germline V gene lookup returns CDR1 KGHDR and CDR2 SFDVKD. Here the CDR3 reads CATSDPDRDYGYTF. The CDR3 DNA reads TGTGCCACCAGTGATCCAGACAGGGACTATGGCTACACCTTC.

This clone occurred once. The chain employs TRBV30 and TRBJ2-7; D not certain. Trimming took 2 bases from V and 0 from J, leaving 11 bases between them. This CDR3 comprises 14 residues. Germline-derived CDR1 and CDR2 are GTSNPN and SVGIG (reference sequence). The CDR3 DNA is TGTGCCTGGAGTCTCAAGCGTATCTCCTACGAGCAGTACTTC. Translating it yields CAWSLKRISYEQYF.